The T cell receptor beta chain under discussion was sequenced for a study of blood T cell repertoires in COVID-19. Study overall: From the United States, Italy and Spain came samples of acute and convalescent COVID-19.

Original processing notes: Reference gene primers were amplified, and this amplification served to estimate nucleated cell counts. Libraries were prepared by immunoSEQ multiplex PCR; TCRdb keeps only in-frame clonotypes and omits some of them. That table furnishes V, J and clone size, whereas the DNA furnished D and trimming. The sample lists some 150,000 clones, under 85% occurring once. Trimming took 2 bases from V and 7 from J; bases not matched to a gene: 7. There are 15 residues in the CDR3. Looked up from germline, CDR1 is GTSNPN and CDR2 is SVGIG (reference sequence). The receptor's source is a human donor in a cohort sampled during active COVID-19. Source material: peripheral blood. This rearrangement joins TRBV30 to TRBJ2-1; 11 nucleotides match TRBD2. CDR3 in DNA: TGTGCCTGGAGTCGAGGGTCTAGCGGGAGGAATGAGCAGTTCTTC. Translating it yields CAWSRGSSGRNEQFF.